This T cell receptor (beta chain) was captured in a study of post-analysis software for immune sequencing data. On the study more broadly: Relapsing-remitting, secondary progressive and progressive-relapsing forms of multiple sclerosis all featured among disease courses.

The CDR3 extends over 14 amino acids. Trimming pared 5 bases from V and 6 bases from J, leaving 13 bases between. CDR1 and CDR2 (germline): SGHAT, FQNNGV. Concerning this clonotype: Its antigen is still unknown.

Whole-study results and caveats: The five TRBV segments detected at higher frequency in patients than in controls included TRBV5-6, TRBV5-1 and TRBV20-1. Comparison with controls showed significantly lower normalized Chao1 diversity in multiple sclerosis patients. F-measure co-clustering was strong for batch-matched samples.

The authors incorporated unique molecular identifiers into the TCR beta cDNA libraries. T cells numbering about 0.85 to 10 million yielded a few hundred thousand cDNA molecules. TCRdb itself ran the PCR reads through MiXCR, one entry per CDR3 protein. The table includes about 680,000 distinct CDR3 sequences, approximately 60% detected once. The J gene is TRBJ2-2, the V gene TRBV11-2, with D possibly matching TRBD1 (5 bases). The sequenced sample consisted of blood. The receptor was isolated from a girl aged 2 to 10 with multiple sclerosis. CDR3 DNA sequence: TGTGCCAGCAGCCCCCACCCAGGGCCCGGGGAGCTGTTTTTT. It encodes CASSPHPGPGELFF.